This T cell receptor (beta chain) was obtained from a study of human T cells and chemical hapten exposure. Study-level background: The sensitizing agent was 2% DPC, placed on roughly 2 cm by roughly 2 cm of upper inner arm skin. Across samples, TCR yields varied, mostly owing to small differences in pooled library volumes. Study-wide results and caveats: There was no change with DPC sensitization in TCRs above 1 in 1000 frequency. Relative to controls, expanded TCRs formed significantly more large CDR3 similarity clusters.

About this clonotype itself: Antigen unknown.

Via MiXCR, TCRdb re-called the RACE reads, giving one row per CDR3 protein. The table lists just over 95,000 distinct CDR3 sequences, roughly a quarter of them singletons. The time point is: patch test 3, about 24 weeks after DPC sensitization. Indicated treatment: therapeutic diphenylcyclopropenone sensitization with weekly scalp DPC. The trim removed 3 bases at V and 3 bases at J, leaving 7 bases unmatched. The germline V gene has CDR1 SGHRS and CDR2 YFSETQ. The CDR3 is 15 amino acids. The rearrangement joins TRBV5-1 to TRBJ2-7, with 9 bases lining up with TRBD2. The receptor was isolated from a middle-aged man with alopecia areata. Some clones in this sample may be carry-over from other donors' samples. Sample: whole blood, taken in connection with sensitization to the hapten diphenylcyclopropenone (DPC). This chain's CDR3 is CASSYLAGKDYEQYF. DNA for the CDR3: TGCGCCAGCAGCTATCTAGCGGGAAAAGACTACGAGCAGTACTTC.